The sequence of this TCR beta chain was determined in a study of T cell responses to AZD1222 COVID-19 vaccine. About the research overall: It was second doses at about 4 or about 12 weeks that were pooled. Study-wide results and caveats: The donor group comprised mostly white British people and more females; the analysis possibly underestimated clonal diversity. Spike-specific TCR breadth and depth both grew after two AZD1222 doses. Repertoires were sampled only after the peak T cell response.

Sequencing used immunoSEQ multiplex PCR; TCRdb keeps in-frame clones, though not all of them. The sample holds 95,000 or so clones, 85% to 90% seen once. About this clone itself: Its target is not known.

This CDR3 comprises 14 residues. Trimming took off 5 bases at V and 5 bases at J, with 15 bases between the two ends. CDR1 SEHNR and CDR2 FQNEAQ come from the germline V gene (reference sequence). The sequence was collected from an adult in good health. Sequences were derived from peripheral blood, sampled on day 0 of AZD1222 vaccination. The chain is built from TRBV7-9 and TRBJ1-1; D unclear. CDR3 DNA sequence: TGTGCCAGCAGCCCCCGTACGTTGGGGACTGAAGCTTTCTTT. The encoded protein is CASSPRTLGTEAFF.